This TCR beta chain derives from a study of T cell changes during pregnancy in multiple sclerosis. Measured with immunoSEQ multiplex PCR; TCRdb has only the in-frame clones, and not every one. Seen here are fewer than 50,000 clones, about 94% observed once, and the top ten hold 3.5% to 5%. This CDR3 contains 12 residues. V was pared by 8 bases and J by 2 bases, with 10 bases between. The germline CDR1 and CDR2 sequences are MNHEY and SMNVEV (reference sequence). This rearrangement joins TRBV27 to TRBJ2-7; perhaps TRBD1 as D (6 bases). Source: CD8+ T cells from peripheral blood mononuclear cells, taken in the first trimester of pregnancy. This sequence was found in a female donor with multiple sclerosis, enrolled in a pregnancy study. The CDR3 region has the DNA TGTGCCAGCTCGGACAGAGCCTACGAGCAGTACTTC. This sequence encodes CASSDRAYEQYF.